These 15 T cell receptor beta chains were all obtained from the same sample, sequenced in a study of T cell responses to AZD1222 COVID-19 vaccine. Generated by immunoSEQ multiplex PCR, the TCRdb table keeps only in-frame clones and is missing some. Among over 150,000 clones, over 85% were seen once, and the ten largest hold around 1%. Specimen: peripheral blood, collected 28 days after the second AZD1222 dose. The receptors derive from an adult who received the AZD1222 COVID-19 vaccine.

V is TRBV18 and J is TRBJ2-1; 10 bases map to TRBD1. With V trimmed by 2 bases and J by 9 bases, 13 bases remained unmatched. Germline CDR1 and CDR2: KGHSH and LQKENI. The CDR3 is made up of 17 amino acids. The CDR3 DNA reads TGTGCCAGCTCACCATTGGGACAGGGGTTTTCTTTCGGTGAGCAGTTCTTC. Translation gives CASSPLGQGFSFGEQFF.

The chain recombines TRBV6-5 with TRBJ2-3; D may correspond to TRBD1 or TRBD2 (5 bases each). CDR3 length: 16 amino acids. With 2 bases removed from V and 1 base from J, the gap between germline ends came to 13 bases. Germline V gives CDR1 MNHEY, CDR2 SVGAGI. CDR3 loop: CASSYGRVGGTDTQYF. Here the CDR3 DNA reads TGTGCCAGCAGTTACGGGCGGGTGGGGGGCACAGATACGCAGTATTTT.

This clone has more than one count but fewer than ten. The V and J genes are TRBV19 and TRBJ1-3; D remains unclear. Per germline, CDR1 LNHDA and CDR2 SQIVND (reference sequence). This CDR3 spans 15 amino acids. V shed 3 bases and J shed 0 bases, with 9 bases lying between them. This CDR3 is CASSISGSSGNTIYF. The CDR3 nucleotides are TGTGCCAGTAGTATTTCCGGGAGCTCTGGAAACACCATATATTTT.

This chain links TRBV12-3 or TRBV12-4 with TRBJ2-7, with D perhaps TRBD2 (6 bases). The V end lost 5 bases, the J end lost 6 bases, and 11 bases lay between the germline ends. This CDR3 spans 12 amino acids. DNA of the CDR3: TGTGCCAGCAGTCGGGACTGGATCGAGCAGTACTTC. It yields the protein CASSRDWIEQYF.

In DNA, the CDR3 is TGTGCCAGCAGCTTGGACACTACTAATGAAAAACTGTTTTTT. Translation gives CASSLDTTNEKLFF. J is TRBJ1-4 and V is TRBV11-1; possible D gene TRBD1, 5 bases. The germline V gene has CDR1 SGHAT and CDR2 FQDESV (reference sequence). V shed 3 bases and J shed 2 bases, with 7 bases lying between them. CDR3 length: 14 amino acids.

This clone has just a few counts. The chain carries TRBV6-5 and TRBJ1-2, with D hard to call. The V end lost 6 bases, the J end lost 0 bases, and 8 bases lay between the germline ends. The CDR3 consists of 13 residues. The germline CDR1 and CDR2 sequences are MNHEY and SVGAGI. The CDR3 is CASRTDSNYGYTF. The CDR3, as DNA: TGTGCCAGCAGAACAGACTCTAACTATGGCTACACCTTC.

This chain links TRBV27 with TRBJ1-2, with D possibly matching TRBD1 (6 bases). CDR1 and CDR2 from the germline V gene are MNHEY and SMNVEV (reference sequence). The CDR3 contains 16 residues. Trimming stripped 0 bases from V and 6 bases from J, with 17 bases between. CDR3 in DNA: TGTGCCAGCAGTTTATCCTGGGGGGCTGGTTTAAATGGCTACACCTTC. It encodes CASSLSWGAGLNGYTF.

The chain is built from TRBV6-5 and TRBJ1-1; possibly TRBD1 for D (6 bases). The CDR3 contains 13 residues. Trimming took off 6 bases at V and 4 bases at J, with 12 bases between the two ends. CDR1 and CDR2 (germline): MNHEY, SVGAGI. For the CDR3, the DNA is TGTGCCAGCAGCCAGTCAGGGGCCACTGAAGCTTTCTTT. Its protein product is CASSQSGATEAFF.

This chain links TRBV12-3 or TRBV12-4 with TRBJ2-1; no firm D call. The CDR3 is 13 residues long. V was pared by 3 bases and J by 2 bases, with 5 bases between. The CDR3 here is CASSFSTYNEQFF. The CDR3 DNA sequence: TGTGCCAGCAGTTTCTCTACCTACAATGAGCAGTTCTTC.

J is TRBJ2-5 and V is TRBV2; D not certain. V was cut by 5 bases and J by 4 bases, with 17 bases left in between. The CDR3 extends over 15 amino acids. Germline-derived CDR1 and CDR2 are SNHLY and FYNNEI. CDR3 loop: CASSPLIHPVETQYF. The CDR3 DNA follows: TGTGCCAGCAGTCCCCTCATCCATCCCGTAGAGACCCAGTACTTC.

The genes are TRBV29-1 and TRBJ1-1; D is unresolved. The CDR3 totals 10 residues. V lost 4 bases and J 4 bases, leaving 4 bases between the germline ends. The germline V gene has CDR1 SQVTM and CDR2 ANQGSEA. CDR3 sequence (DNA): TGCAGCGTTGCGAGCACTGAAGCTTTCTTT. Its translation is CSVASTEAFF.

This rearrangement joins TRBV6-2 or TRBV6-3 to TRBJ1-5, with 11 positions matching TRBD1. V lost 2 bases to trimming and J lost 4 bases; unmatched junction nucleotides: 7. CDR1 is MNHEY and CDR2 is SVGEGT in the germline V gene. This CDR3 spans 17 amino acids. CDR3 region: CASSYPSGQGANQPQHF. Here the CDR3 DNA reads TGTGCCAGCAGTTACCCGTCAGGACAGGGGGCGAATCAGCCCCAGCATTTT.

The chain employs TRBV5-4 and TRBJ2-5, with 13 positions matching TRBD2. Losses at the gene ends were 9 bases for V and 2 bases for J; bases not matched to a gene: 7. Germline loops: CDR1 SGHNT, CDR2 YYREEE (reference sequence). CDR3 length equals 15 residues. The CDR3 sequence is CATELAGGRQETQYF. DNA of the CDR3: TGTGCCACGGAACTAGCGGGGGGGCGGCAAGAGACCCAGTACTTC.

J is TRBJ2-5 and V is TRBV9; the match to TRBD2 covers 9 bases. Germline V gene data show CDR1 as SGDLS and CDR2 as YYNGEE. The V gene end was trimmed by 1 base and the J gene end by 5 bases; junction bases not matched to a gene: 6. The length of the CDR3 is 15 residues. The CDR3 DNA follows: TGTGCCAGCAGCGTATGGGGCGGGGGGGCCGAGACCCAGTACTTC. Translated: CASSVWGGGAETQYF.

The gene calls are TRBV2 and TRBJ2-2; unclear D gene. Trimming stripped 4 bases from V and 4 bases from J, with 4 bases between. Looked up from germline, CDR1 is SNHLY and CDR2 is FYNNEI. This CDR3 comprises 12 residues. CDR3 DNA: TGTGCCAGCAGTGGAGGCACCGGGGAGCTGTTTTTT. It specifies CASSGGTGELFF.